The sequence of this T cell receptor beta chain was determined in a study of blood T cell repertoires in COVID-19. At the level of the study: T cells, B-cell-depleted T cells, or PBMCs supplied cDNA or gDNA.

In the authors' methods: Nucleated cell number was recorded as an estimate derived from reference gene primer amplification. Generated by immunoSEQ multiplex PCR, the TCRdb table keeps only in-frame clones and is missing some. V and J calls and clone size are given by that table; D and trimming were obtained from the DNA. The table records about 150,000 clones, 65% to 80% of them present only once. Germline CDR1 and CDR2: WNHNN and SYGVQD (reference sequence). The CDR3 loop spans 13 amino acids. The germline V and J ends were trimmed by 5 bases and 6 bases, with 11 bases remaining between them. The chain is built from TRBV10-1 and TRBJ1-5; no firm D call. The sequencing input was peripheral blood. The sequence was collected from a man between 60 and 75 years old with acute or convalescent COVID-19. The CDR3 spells CASSRKPTQPQHF. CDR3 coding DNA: TGCGCCAGCAGTCGTAAGCCTACTCAGCCCCAGCATTTT.